These T cell receptor beta chains were read from a single sample in a study of response to subunit inactivated influenza vaccine. One entry per CDR3 protein results from TCRdb running MiXCR on the RT-PCR reads. The sample contains more than 450,000 distinct CDR3 sequences, around 11% of which appear only once. The sequencing here drew on PBMCs from blood, taken on the day of vaccination. Receptor source: a man between 45 and 60 years old who received an inactivated influenza vaccine. Each CDR3 is given with its conserved first and last residue. The D gene is left open where the match is weak. Only part of the rows carry a size: once, few, many, or a class if the clone is expanded.

J gene,D gene,clone size,V gene,CDR3 protein,CDR3 DNA
TRBJ2-7,.,.,TRBV29-1,CSVVGQAPREQYF,TGCAGCGTTGTCGGGCAGGCGCCCCGAGAGCAGTACTTC
TRBJ2-5,.,few,TRBV12-3/TRBV12-4,CASSFRGPIQETQYF,TGTGCCAGCAGTTTCCGAGGACCAATCCAAGAGACCCAGTACTTC
TRBJ2-1,.,.,TRBV18,CASSDPRGIDEQFF,TGTGCCAGCTCTGACCCTCGGGGAATAGATGAGCAGTTCTTC
TRBJ1-6,.,.,TRBV6-1,CASRRGALSYNSPLHF,TGTGCCAGCAGGCGGGGGGCCTTGAGCTATAATTCACCCCTCCACTTT
TRBJ2-3,TRBD2,many,TRBV20-1,CSARGFAGGLARTQYF,TGCAGTGCCAGAGGGTTTGCGGGGGGTCTCGCGCGAACGCAGTATTTT
TRBJ2-7,TRBD2,few,TRBV6-2/TRBV6-3,CASSYGSLAGGPDEQYF,TGTGCCAGCAGTTACGGTTCACTAGCGGGAGGGCCGGACGAGCAGTACTTC
TRBJ2-3,.,.,TRBV24-1,CATAGVIGSTDTQYF,TGTGCCACCGCTGGAGTGATAGGATCCACAGATACGCAGTATTTT
TRBJ2-3,.,.,TRBV11-3,CASSSGARDTQYF,TGTGCCAGCAGCTCCGGTGCCAGGGATACGCAGTATTTT
TRBJ1-6,TRBD1,.,TRBV20-1,CSARDVFPHRGRVSPLHF,TGCAGTGCTAGAGATGTTTTTCCCCACAGGGGGCGAGTTTCACCCCTCCACTTT
TRBJ2-4,TRBD2,.,TRBV6-5,CASSFGGGREYF,TGTGCCAGCAGTTTCGGGGGCGGGAGGGAGTACTTC
TRBJ2-3,.,many,TRBV20-1,CSAATLAEYTDTQYF,TGCAGTGCTGCCACCTTAGCGGAGTACACAGATACGCAGTATTTT
TRBJ2-5,.,.,TRBV2,CASSDTRAQETQYF,TGTGCCAGCAGTGACACGAGAGCCCAAGAGACCCAGTACTTC
TRBJ2-3,.,.,TRBV9,CASSEGGGGADTQYF,TGTGCCAGCAGCGAAGGGGGAGGCGGGGCAGATACGCAGTATTTT
TRBJ2-5,TRBD2,few,TRBV29-1,CSVGFAGGFQTQYF,TGCAGCGTTGGGTTTGCGGGGGGGTTTCAGACCCAGTACTTC
TRBJ2-1,TRBD1,few,TRBV5-1,CASSPWTGDEQFF,TGCGCCAGCAGCCCATGGACAGGAGATGAGCAGTTCTTC
TRBJ2-1,.,few,TRBV14,CASSYSGYTFNEQFF,TGTGCCAGCAGCTACTCGGGGTATACCTTCAATGAGCAGTTCTTC
TRBJ2-6,.,.,TRBV29-1,CSVEVPGQPPGANVLTF,TGCAGCGTTGAGGTACCTGGACAGCCGCCTGGGGCCAACGTCCTGACTTTC
TRBJ2-1,.,few,TRBV5-6,CASSLGDSDRGEQFF,TGTGCCAGCAGCTTGGGGGACTCCGATAGGGGTGAGCAGTTCTTC
TRBJ2-3,.,many,TRBV6-5,CASSYSDFTDTQYF,TGTGCCAGCAGTTACTCGGACTTCACAGATACGCAGTATTTT
TRBJ1-4,.,.,TRBV6-5,CASSYKGTNGELFF,TGTGCCAGCAGTTATAAGGGGACCAACGGTGAACTGTTTTTT
TRBJ2-3,.,.,TRBV7-9,CASSPPGGAGNTDTQYF,TGTGCCAGCAGCCCGCCTGGGGGGGCGGGGAATACAGATACGCAGTATTTT
TRBJ2-7,TRBD2,many,TRBV28,CASSSFTMQGTRQLYEQYF,TGTGCCAGCAGTTCCTTTACAATGCAGGGGACTAGGCAACTTTACGAGCAGTACTTC
TRBJ2-1,.,.,TRBV20-1,CSAIRAVSYNEQFF,TGCAGTGCTATCAGGGCGGTTTCCTACAATGAGCAGTTCTTC
TRBJ1-1,.,few,TRBV12-3/TRBV12-4,CASSLVLGTTEAFF,TGTGCCAGCAGTTTAGTTCTGGGTACCACTGAAGCTTTCTTT
TRBJ1-4,.,few,TRBV10-3,CAISDRAEKLFF,TGTGCCATCAGTGACAGGGCTGAAAAACTGTTTTTT
TRBJ2-1,.,.,TRBV20-1,CSASDTADEQFF,TGCAGTGCTAGCGATACAGCGGATGAGCAGTTCTTC
TRBJ1-2,.,few,TRBV20-1,CSARDRRGTNYGYTF,TGCAGTGCTAGAGATCGGAGGGGGACTAACTATGGCTACACCTTC
TRBJ2-3,.,.,TRBV21-1,CASSTLAGSRFELDTQYF,TGTGCCAGCAGCACCCTAGCGGGGAGCCGTTTCGAGCTTGATACGCAGTATTTT
TRBJ2-7,.,few,TRBV30,CAWRDGASYEQYF,TGTGCCTGGAGGGACGGTGCGTCCTACGAGCAGTACTTC
TRBJ2-1,TRBD2,.,TRBV11-1,CASSRGLAGGPDLYEQFF,TGTGCCAGCAGCCGCGGACTAGCGGGAGGCCCGGATCTATATGAGCAGTTCTTC
TRBJ2-7,TRBD1,.,TRBV19,CASSDRAGEQYF,TGTGCCAGTAGTGACAGGGCGGGTGAGCAGTACTTC
TRBJ2-1,.,many,TRBV5-1,CASSSSNEQFF,TGCGCCAGCAGCTCCTCCAATGAGCAGTTCTTC
TRBJ1-1,.,few,TRBV6-2/TRBV6-3,CASRFRDGGGTEAFF,TGTGCCAGCAGATTCCGGGACGGGGGAGGAACTGAAGCTTTCTTT